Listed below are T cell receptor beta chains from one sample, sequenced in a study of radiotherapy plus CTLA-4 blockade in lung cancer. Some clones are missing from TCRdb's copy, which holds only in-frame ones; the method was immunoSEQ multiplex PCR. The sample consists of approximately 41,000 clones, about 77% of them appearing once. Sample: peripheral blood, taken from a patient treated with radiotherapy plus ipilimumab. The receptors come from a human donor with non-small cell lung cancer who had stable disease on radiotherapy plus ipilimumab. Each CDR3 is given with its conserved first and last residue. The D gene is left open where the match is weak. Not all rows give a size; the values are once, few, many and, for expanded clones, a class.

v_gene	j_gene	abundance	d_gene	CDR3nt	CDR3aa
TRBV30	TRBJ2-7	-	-	TGTGCCTTTCAGGTGAGCTCCTACGAGCAGTACTTC	CAFQVSSYEQYF
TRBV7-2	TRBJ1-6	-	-	TGTGCCAGCAGCCTCAGGGGCCTGAGTAATTCACCCCTCCACTTT	CASSLRGLSNSPLHF
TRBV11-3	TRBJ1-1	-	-	TGTGCCAGCAGCTTAAGAGTGAACACTGAAGCTTTCTTT	CASSLRVNTEAFF
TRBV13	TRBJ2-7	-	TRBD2	TGTGCCAGCAGCAGATTTAGCGGGGCGGGTTACGAGCAGTACTTC	CASSRFSGAGYEQYF
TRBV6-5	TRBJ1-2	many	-	TGTGCCAGCAGACAGGGATCAGGTGGCTACACCTTC	CASRQGSGGYTF
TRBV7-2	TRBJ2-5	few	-	TGTGCCAGCAGCTTAGAGGACTATGGAGCAGGTGGGACCCAGTACTTC	CASSLEDYGAGGTQYF
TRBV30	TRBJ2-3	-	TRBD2	TGTGCCTGGAGTTCCGGGGGGAGGACAGATACGCAGTATTTT	CAWSSGGRTDTQYF
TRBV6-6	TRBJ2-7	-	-	TGTGCCAGCAGTTACTCGATCCGGGGTCGCAACGAGCAGTACTTC	CASSYSIRGRNEQYF
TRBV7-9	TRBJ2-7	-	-	TGTGCCAGCAGCTTAAAAGACTCAACCTACGAGCAGTACTTC	CASSLKDSTYEQYF
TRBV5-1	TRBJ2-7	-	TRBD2	TGCGCCAGCAGCTTGGATGGGACTAAATACGAGCAGTACTTC	CASSLDGTKYEQYF
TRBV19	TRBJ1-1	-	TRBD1	TGTGCCAGTAGCCCGGAAGGGGGCTTGATTGGAGCTTTCTTT	CASSPEGGLIGAFF
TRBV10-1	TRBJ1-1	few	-	TGCGCCAGCACCTCCGACAGGAACACTGAAGCTTTCTTT	CASTSDRNTEAFF
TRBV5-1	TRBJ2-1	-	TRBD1	TGCGCCAGCAGCGTGACAGGGGGCTTTTACAATGAGCAGTTCTTC	CASSVTGGFYNEQFF
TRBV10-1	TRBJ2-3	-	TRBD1	TGCGCCAGCAGTATGGGGACAGCAGCAGATACGCAGTATTTT	CASSMGTAADTQYF
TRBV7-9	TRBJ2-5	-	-	TGTGCCAGTCCTGGGCCCGACAGCCCCCTCCAAGAGACCCAGTACTTC	CASPGPDSPLQETQYF
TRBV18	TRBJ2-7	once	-	TGTGCCAGCTCACCTCTCCAGGGATCCTACGAGCAGTACTTC	CASSPLQGSYEQYF
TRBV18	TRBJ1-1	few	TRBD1	TGTGCCAGCTCACCACCGGAGCTGAGGGGACAGCATTCTTCAGCTTTCTTT	CASSPPELRGQHSSAFF
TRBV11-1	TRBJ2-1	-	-	TGTGCCAGCAGCTTAGCTCTAGCTAACAATGAGCAGTTCTTC	CASSLALANNEQFF
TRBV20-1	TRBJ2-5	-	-	TGCAGTGCCAGCGATACCGGGACCCAGTACTTC	CSASDTGTQYF
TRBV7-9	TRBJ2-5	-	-	TGTGCCAGCAGCTTATTTGGGACTTCAGGGACCCAGTACTTC	CASSLFGTSGTQYF
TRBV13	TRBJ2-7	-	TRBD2	TGTGCCAGCAGCACCGGGACTAGCGGCGAGCAGTACTTC	CASSTGTSGEQYF
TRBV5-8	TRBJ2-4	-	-	TGTGCCAGCAGCCGGCGACAAGCCAAAAACATTCAGTACTTC	CASSRRQAKNIQYF
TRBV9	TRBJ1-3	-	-	TGTGCCAGCAGCGTAGCTTTAGGGGTAGGAAACACCATATATTTT	CASSVALGVGNTIYF
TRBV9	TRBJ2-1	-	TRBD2	TGTGCCAGCAGCGTAGAAGGCGGGACTAGCGGGGGGCCAGGGGACAATGAGCAGTTCTTC	CASSVEGGTSGGPGDNEQFF
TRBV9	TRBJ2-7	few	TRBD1	TGTGCCAGCAGCGTAAGGCGACAGGGCCTGTACGAGCAGTACTTC	CASSVRRQGLYEQYF
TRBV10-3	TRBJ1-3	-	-	TGTGCCATCAGTGACCCGGGGGGATCGGAAAACACCATATATTTT	CAISDPGGSENTIYF
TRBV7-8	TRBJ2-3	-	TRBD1	TGTGCCAGCAGCCCTCGGGGACAGGGGGCCTGGAATACGCAGTATTTT	CASSPRGQGAWNTQYF
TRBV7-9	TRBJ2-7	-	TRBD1	TGTGCCAGCAGCTCGGGACAGGGGGTAACGTACGAGCAGTACTTC	CASSSGQGVTYEQYF
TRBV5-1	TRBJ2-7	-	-	TGCGCCAGCAGCCCCAAGAATAGAGGTTCCTACGAGCAGTACTTC	CASSPKNRGSYEQYF
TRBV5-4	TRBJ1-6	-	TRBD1	TGTGCCAGCAGCACCGGGACAGGGGGCACAAACCTCCACTTT	CASSTGTGGTNLHF
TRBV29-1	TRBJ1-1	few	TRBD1	TGCAGCTCATCTGGGACAGGGTACACTGAAGCTTTCTTT	CSSSGTGYTEAFF
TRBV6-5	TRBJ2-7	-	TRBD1	TGTGCCAGCAGTTACTCGACAGGGAACCAATACGAGCAGTACTTC	CASSYSTGNQYEQYF
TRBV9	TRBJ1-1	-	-	TGTGCCAGCAGCGTCGATCCTGATGTGACTGTAGCTTTCTTT	CASSVDPDVTVAFF
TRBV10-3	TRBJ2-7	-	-	TGTGCCATCAGTAACCGGGGACAAACCTACGAGCAGTACTTC	CAISNRGQTYEQYF
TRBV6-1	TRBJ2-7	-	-	TGTGCCAGCAGTGAAGCCCTAGCCTTGTACGAGCAGTACTTC	CASSEALALYEQYF